One sample yielded the 24 T cell receptor beta chains listed below, sequenced in a study of blood T cell repertoires in COVID-19. The assay was immunoSEQ multiplex PCR, and TCRdb's table has in-frame clones only and misses some. The sample includes about 120,000 clones, over 70% of them seen just once. Sequencing input: peripheral blood. The receptor set was obtained from a man in his 70s with acute or convalescent COVID-19.

The CDR3 here is CASSLTPGYGTDTQYF. The CDR3 DNA reads TGTGCCAGCAGCTTAACCCCTGGCTACGGGACAGATACGCAGTATTTT. V and J are TRBV11-3 and TRBJ2-3; no clear D gene. V was trimmed by 2 bases and J by 3 bases, leaving 15 bases between them. The CDR3 length is 16 residues. CDR1 SGHNT and CDR2 YENEEA come from the germline V gene.

The chain couples TRBV19 to TRBJ2-2; D perhaps matches TRBD2 (5 bases). Trimming stripped 3 bases from V and 7 bases from J, with 12 bases between. The germline gives CDR1 LNHDA, CDR2 SQIVND (reference sequence). This CDR3 spans 14 amino acids. The CDR3 nucleotides are TGTGCCAGTAGTATTCTCTCACTAGGCGGGGAGCTGTTTTTT. Translation gives CASSILSLGGELFF.

The CDR3 DNA reads TGTGCCAGCAGTTACTCCCCAGGGGCCTCTGGAAACACCATATATTTT. Translated: CASSYSPGASGNTIYF. This chain links TRBV6-5 with TRBJ1-3; D may be TRBD1 (6 bases). The CDR3 is made up of 16 amino acids. Germline CDR1 and CDR2: MNHEY and SVGAGI. The ends were cut back, 0 bases at V and 0 bases at J, with 9 bases in the middle.

The V call is TRBV4-1, the J call TRBJ1-4; 11 nucleotides match TRBD1. The V segment lost 2 bases and the J segment 7 bases; nucleotides outside the gene matches: 24. Per germline, CDR1 MGHRA and CDR2 YSYEKL. The CDR3 has 22 amino acids. CDR3 nucleotide sequence: TGCGCCAGCAGCCAAAACGATGTGGGGACAGGGGGAGGTTGGGATTTGGTTGAAAAACTGTTTTTT. This encodes CASSQNDVGTGGGWDLVEKLFF.

This sequence joins TRBV21-1 and TRBJ1-3. TRBV21-1 is a known pseudogene. The CDR3 has 17 amino acids. The CDR3: CASSKGGGAGSGNTIYF. CDR3 nucleotide sequence: TGTGCCAGCAGCAAAGGCGGTGGAGCGGGCTCTGGAAACACCATATATTTT.

The CDR3 DNA sequence: TGTGCCAGCAGCCCGGGACAGGGAACGTATGGCAATCAGCCCCAGCATTTT. It specifies CASSPGQGTYGNQPQHF. V gene TRBV7-8 combines with J gene TRBJ1-5; TRBD1 matches 9 bases. In germline, CDR1 is SGHVS, CDR2 FQNEAQ. The V segment lost 5 bases and the J segment 2 bases; nucleotides outside the gene matches: 10. This CDR3 has 17 amino acids.

The chain is built from TRBV4-3 and TRBJ2-7; TRBD2 matches at 10 bases. Germline values: CDR1 LGHNA, CDR2 YSLEER. The CDR3 has 16 amino acids. Germline trimming cut 3 bases from V and 0 bases from J; bases unmatched to any gene: 5. The CDR3 loop reads CASSHILAGDSYEQYF. The CDR3 coding sequence is TGCGCCAGCAGCCACATCCTAGCGGGGGACTCCTACGAGCAGTACTTC.

This clone was seen once. This rearrangement joins TRBV19 to TRBJ2-1; TRBD1 matches 8 bases. This CDR3 is 15 amino acids long. In germline, CDR1 is LNHDA, CDR2 SQIVND (reference sequence). Unmatched junction bases numbered 8, after V lost 3 bases and J lost 7 bases. The CDR3 nucleotides are TGTGCCAGTAGTATTATGACAGGGGTTAATAATGAGCAGTTCTTC. Translating it yields CASSIMTGVNNEQFF.

This clone is a singleton in its sample. The chain joins TRBV6-6 to TRBJ1-4; D ambiguous. The germline V gene has CDR1 MNHNY and CDR2 SVGAGI (reference sequence). CDR3 size: 16 residues. With 10 bases removed from V and 5 bases from J, the gap between germline ends came to 23 bases. CDR3 coding DNA: TGTGCCACCGCGTTGATCCGCGCCGACGGGAATGAAAAACTGTTTTTT. It is translated as CATALIRADGNEKLFF.

The chain employs TRBV19 and TRBJ1-1; D gene unclear. V lost 8 bases and J lost 1, with 14 bases in between. The CDR3 is made up of 14 amino acids. The germline V gene encodes CDR1 LNHDA and CDR2 SQIVND (reference sequence). CDR3 in DNA: TGTGCCAGTGGGAGGGTTTCGGGGAACACTGAAGCTTTCTTT. Translation: CASGRVSGNTEAFF.

This clone was counted only a few times. The CDR3 sequence is CASSLDGGGGTYEQYF. CDR3 nucleotides: TGCGCCAGCAGCTTGGATGGGGGCGGTGGTACCTACGAGCAGTACTTC. This chain links TRBV5-1 with TRBJ2-7; D is possibly TRBD1 (6 bases). The CDR3 spans 16 residues. V lost 0 bases to trimming and J lost 2 bases, with 15 bases between them. CDR1 is SGHRS, CDR2 YFSETQ, per germline.

The chain links TRBV4-3 to TRBJ2-2, with 7 bases aligning to TRBD2. From germline, CDR1 is LGHNA and CDR2 YSLEER. V lost 4 bases to trimming and J lost 5 bases; unmatched junction nucleotides: 13. The CDR3 is made up of 17 amino acids. The CDR3 nucleotides read TGCGCCAGCAGCCCCCGAGCGGGACTGGCAGGGACCGGGGAGCTGTTTTTT. Translating it yields CASSPRAGLAGTGELFF.

This clone was counted a few times. The chain uses TRBV19 and TRBJ1-1, with TRBD1 matching 9 bases. The ends lost 5 bases at V and 9 bases at J; junction bases unmatched: 10. The germline V gene encodes CDR1 LNHDA and CDR2 SQIVND (reference sequence). The CDR3 extends over 14 amino acids. The DNA for the CDR3 is TGTGCCAGTAGTCCCGGGACAGGGATCGGAAAAGCTTTCTTT. Amino acid sequence: CASSPGTGIGKAFF.

In this sample, this clone turned up a few times. The chain recombines TRBV19 with TRBJ1-5; perhaps TRBD1 as D (5 bases). V lost 5 bases and J lost 5, with 7 bases in between. Germline V lookup: CDR1 LNHDA, CDR2 SQIVND (reference sequence). The CDR3 has 12 amino acids. The CDR3: CASSWGDQPQHF. CDR3 sequence (DNA): TGTGCCAGTAGTTGGGGGGATCAGCCCCAGCATTTT.

CDR3 sequence reads: CATSDRTVQETQYF. As DNA, the CDR3 is TGTGCCACCAGTGACAGGACAGTCCAAGAGACCCAGTACTTC. This rearrangement joins TRBV24-1 to TRBJ2-5; TRBD1 might be the D (6 bases). There are 14 residues in the CDR3. The V gene's germline CDR1 is KGHDR and CDR2 SFDVKD. Trimming took off 4 bases at V and 1 base at J, with 9 bases between the two ends.

The rearrangement links TRBV27 to TRBJ1-2; D possibly corresponds to TRBD1 (5 bases). The CDR3 sequence is 14 residues long. Trimming took off 6 bases at V and 4 bases at J, with 15 bases between the two ends. Germline V lookup: CDR1 MNHEY, CDR2 SMNVEV (reference sequence). The chain's CDR3 is CASSRTPTVYGYTF. CDR3 nucleotide sequence: TGTGCCAGCAGCCGCACCCCGACAGTCTATGGCTACACCTTC.

The rearrangement uses TRBV5-6 and TRBJ2-7, with 9 bases identical to TRBD1. This CDR3 contains 13 residues. The germline V gene has CDR1 SGHDT and CDR2 YYEEEE. The ends lost 4 bases at V and 3 bases at J; junction bases unmatched: 2. CDR3 coding DNA: TGTGCCAGCAGCCCGGACAGGGGCTACGAGCAGTACTTC. It yields the protein CASSPDRGYEQYF.

This CDR3 is CASSVDDRVGYTF. The CDR3 bases are TGTGCCAGCAGCGTGGACGACAGGGTTGGCTACACCTTC. The chain combines TRBV9 with TRBJ1-2; 7 nucleotides align to TRBD1. There are 13 residues in the CDR3. The V and J ends lost 2 bases and 7 bases, in that order; junction bases with no gene match: 5. CDR1 is SGDLS, CDR2 YYNGEE, per germline.

This clone was found a few times. The chain has TRBV18 and TRBJ1-1; 8 bases align to TRBD1. The CDR3 runs to 16 residues. Losses at the gene ends were 1 base for V and 5 bases for J; bases not matched to a gene: 9. Looked up from germline, CDR1 is KGHSH and CDR2 is LQKENI. The CDR3 bases are TGTGCCAGCTCACCACGGGCTGGACAGGGCGGGACTGAAGCTTTCTTT. It is translated as CASSPRAGQGGTEAFF.

The chain couples TRBV6-2 or TRBV6-3 to TRBJ2-5; D might be TRBD1 (8 bases). This CDR3 is built from 17 residues. V shed 2 bases and J shed 5 bases, with 21 bases lying between them. Per germline, CDR1 MNHEY and CDR2 SVGEGT. The CDR3 protein is CASSYGQGGGFEETQYF. The CDR3 region has the DNA TGTGCCAGCAGTTACGGACAGGGAGGGGGGTTCGAGGAGACCCAGTACTTC.

V usage is TRBV24-1 and J usage is TRBJ2-7; 8 bases line up with TRBD1. From germline, CDR1 is KGHDR and CDR2 SFDVKD. V was pared by 12 bases and J by 5 bases, with 5 bases of the junction left unmatched. This CDR3 region has 11 residues. Written as DNA, the CDR3 is TGTGCCTGCCCGACAGGGGACGAGCAGTACTTC. Translating it yields CACPTGDEQYF.

This clone showed up just once. This chain links TRBV7-2 with TRBJ2-7; D not resolved. The CDR3 covers 12 residues. The germline V gene encodes CDR1 SGHTA and CDR2 FQGNSA. Deletions cut 1 base from V and 6 bases from J, with 7 bases between. The CDR3 spells CASSLDSREQYF. CDR3 DNA sequence: TGTGCCAGCAGCTTAGACAGCCGCGAGCAGTACTTC.

The chain recombines TRBV7-2 with TRBJ1-1, with a weak D call TRBD1 (5 bases). The CDR3 extends over 14 amino acids. Per germline, CDR1 SGHTA and CDR2 FQGNSA. V lost 2 bases and J 11 bases, leaving 18 bases between the germline ends. The CDR3 coding sequence is TGTGCCAGCAGCTTATTCTCAGGGAGGGAGCCGGCTTTCTTT. Its translation is CASSLFSGREPAFF.

The chain carries TRBV4-1 and TRBJ2-7; D might be TRBD2 (5 bases). This CDR3 contains 15 residues. CDR1 is MGHRA and CDR2 is YSYEKL in the germline V gene. Trimming left V 3 bases short and J 0 bases short, with 12 bases between. For the CDR3, the DNA is TGCGCCAGCAGCCACGGTCCGGGAAGCTCCTACGAGCAGTACTTC. As protein: CASSHGPGSSYEQYF.